A selection of T cell receptor beta chains follows, all from one sample in a study of beta chain features in type 1 diabetes. Data came from immunoSEQ multiplex PCR; TCRdb stores just in-frame clones and leaves some out. The sample lists under 200,000 clones, approximately 9.1% seen once, with 2% to 3% in the top ten. The sample was central memory CD4+ T cells from blood. Source of these receptors: a woman under 30 in good health. Both conserved end residues are part of each CDR3. D genes are given only for firm matches. Size is omitted from some rows. Given values are once, few, many or a class for expanded clones.

D	V	size	J	CDR3	DNA
.	TRBV30	few	TRBJ1-2	CAWSAQVNYGYTF	TGTGCCTGGAGTGCACAGGTGAACTATGGCTACACCTTC
.	TRBV18	few	TRBJ2-7	CASSPPGVGREQYF	TGTGCCAGCTCACCACCGGGGGTCGGGAGAGAGCAGTACTTC
TRBD1	TRBV5-4	.	TRBJ2-1	CASSLGGTGYNEQFF	TGTGCCAGCAGCTTGGGAGGGACAGGATACAATGAGCAGTTCTTC
TRBD1	TRBV30	few	TRBJ2-7	CAWRAGQGAAEQYF	TGTGCCTGGAGGGCGGGACAGGGGGCAGCCGAGCAGTACTTC
.	TRBV6-5	few	TRBJ2-7	CASSYSGGEQYF	TGTGCCAGCAGTTACTCGGGGGGTGAGCAGTACTTC
.	TRBV10-3	few	TRBJ1-4	CAISAQENEKLFF	TGTGCCATCAGTGCACAGGAGAATGAAAAACTGTTTTTT
TRBD1	TRBV6-1	.	TRBJ2-1	CASSGTGTGGWNEQFF	TGTGCCAGCAGTGGCACCGGGACAGGGGGCTGGAATGAGCAGTTCTTC
.	TRBV5-1	few	TRBJ1-2	CASSPGPLKGYGYTF	TGCGCCAGCAGCCCCGGGCCCTTAAAGGGGTATGGCTACACCTTC
TRBD1	TRBV5-1	few	TRBJ2-7	CASSLGAGTVTYEQYF	TGCGCCAGCAGCTTGGGAGCCGGGACAGTGACCTACGAGCAGTACTTC
.	TRBV18	.	TRBJ1-2	CASSPSPGQSGGYTF	TGTGCCAGCTCACCATCGCCAGGACAGTCCGGTGGCTACACCTTC
.	TRBV11-2	few	TRBJ2-7	CASSLDQISYEQYF	TGTGCCAGCAGCTTAGACCAGATCTCCTACGAGCAGTACTTC
TRBD2	TRBV18	.	TRBJ2-7	CASSPGGVYEQYF	TGTGCCAGCTCCCCGGGGGGAGTCTACGAGCAGTACTTC
.	TRBV5-1	.	TRBJ2-2	CASSLQGDDGGELFF	TGCGCCAGCAGCTTGCAAGGGGATGACGGCGGGGAGCTGTTTTTT
TRBD1	TRBV7-9	.	TRBJ2-7	CASSQQPGQGQYEQYF	TGTGCCAGCAGTCAACAACCGGGACAGGGGCAGTACGAGCAGTACTTC
.	TRBV30	few	TRBJ1-1	CAWSVWGGFETEAFF	TGTGCCTGGAGTGTATGGGGGGGCTTCGAAACTGAAGCTTTCTTT
TRBD1	TRBV5-1	.	TRBJ2-5	CASSLDRGQETQYF	TGCGCCAGCAGCCTCGACAGGGGGCAAGAGACCCAGTACTTC
.	TRBV19	few	TRBJ2-4	CASSIGFTEGNIQYF	TGTGCCAGTAGTATAGGATTTACGGAGGGAAACATTCAGTACTTC
TRBD2	TRBV28	few	TRBJ2-1	CASSFGGAGGNEQFF	TGTGCCAGCAGTTTCGGCGGCGCGGGGGGGAATGAGCAGTTCTTC
.	TRBV5-1	few	TRBJ1-1	CASSLVLGAEAFF	TGCGCCAGCAGCTTGGTGCTGGGCGCTGAAGCTTTCTTT
TRBD2	TRBV5-4	few	TRBJ2-1	CASSSGTSGGAAEQFF	TGTGCCAGCAGCAGCGGGACTAGCGGGGGGGCGGCTGAGCAGTTCTTC
.	TRBV30	.	TRBJ2-3	CAWSVYGRGPSTDTQYF	TGTGCCTGGAGTGTATATGGCAGGGGTCCTAGCACAGATACGCAGTATTTT
TRBD2	TRBV2	few	TRBJ2-5	CASDRLAGVAETQYF	TGTGCCAGCGATCGTTTAGCGGGAGTAGCCGAGACCCAGTACTTC